The 7 T cell receptor beta chains below come from one sample, sequenced in a study of control samples from healthy donors and cancer patients. Sequencing used immunoSEQ multiplex PCR; TCRdb keeps in-frame clones, though not all of them. The table lists approximately 170,000 clones, over 85% of them singletons, with 1.1% to 1.5% in the top ten. The source material was blood. The receptor set was obtained from a man aged 30 to 39 in good health.

This chain links TRBV18 with TRBJ2-5, with a possible D match to TRBD2 (6 bases). There are 14 residues in the CDR3. In germline, CDR1 is KGHSH, CDR2 LQKENI. Trimming shortened V by 5 bases and J by 2 bases, and 12 bases separated the two germline ends. The CDR3 bases are TGTGCCAGCTCAGGGTTTAGCGGACAAGAGACCCAGTACTTC. Translated, it gives CASSGFSGQETQYF.

The chain links TRBV7-9 to TRBJ2-1; TRBD2 is a possible D gene (7 bases). Trimming pared 6 bases from V and 6 bases from J, leaving 18 bases between. The CDR3 is made up of 15 amino acids. Germline CDR1 and CDR2: SEHNR and FQNEAQ (reference sequence). The CDR3 loop reads CASSSPGGQSNEQFF. The CDR3, as DNA: TGTGCCAGCAGTTCCCCCGGGGGGCAAAGCAATGAGCAGTTCTTC.

The chain is built from TRBV27 and TRBJ1-1, with no clear D. Germline values: CDR1 MNHEY, CDR2 SMNVEV (reference sequence). The CDR3 is 13 residues long. V lost 7 bases and J 8 bases, leaving 17 bases between the germline ends. The CDR3 DNA follows: TGTGCCAGCAAGACTCCGGAGGGTTCCGAAGCTTTCTTT. Its translation: CASKTPEGSEAFF.

Here the CDR3 reads CASRSSTGELFF. The CDR3 region has the DNA TGTGCCAGCAGATCATCCACCGGGGAGCTGTTTTTT. The V call is TRBV28, the J call TRBJ2-2, with D uncertain. Germline CDR1 reads MDHEN; CDR2 reads SYDVKM. V shed 6 bases and J shed 4 bases, with 6 bases lying between them. This CDR3 has 12 amino acids.

V gene TRBV5-1 combines with J gene TRBJ2-5; 7 positions agree with TRBD1. Germline trimming cut 1 base from V and 4 bases from J; bases unmatched to any gene: 4. The CDR3 is 14 residues long. The germline gives CDR1 SGHRS, CDR2 YFSETQ. CDR3 protein: CASSLRTGAETQYF. DNA of the CDR3: TGCGCCAGCAGCTTGAGAACAGGGGCAGAGACCCAGTACTTC.

The V gene is TRBV5-4, the J gene TRBJ2-2; TRBD2 agrees at 14 bases. In germline, CDR1 is SGHNT, CDR2 YYREEE (reference sequence). V shed 3 bases and J 10 bases; nucleotides not matched to a gene: 17. The CDR3 totals 19 residues. Here the CDR3 DNA reads TGTGCCAGCAGCTGGGAGAGGAGGGGACTAGCGGGAGAGGGCGAGGAGCTGTTTTTT. This sequence encodes CASSWERRGLAGEGEELFF. Full variable domain (missing parts from reference TRBV5-4 and TRBJ2-2): ETGVTQSPTHLIKTRGQQVTLRCSSQSGHNTVSWYQQALGQGPQFIFQYYREEENGRGNFPPRFSGLQFPNYSSELNVNALELDDSALYLCASSWERRGLAGEGEELFFGEGSRLTVL.

This chain links TRBV27 with TRBJ1-1; TRBD1 aligns across 11 bases. The CDR3 has 13 residues. Germline-derived CDR1 and CDR2 are MNHEY and SMNVEV (reference sequence). V trimming: 8 bases; J trimming: 7 bases; junction bases outside the gene matches: 6. CDR3 coding DNA: TGTGCCAGCGGGGGGACAGGGGGGCTTGAAGCTTTCTTT. Translated, it gives CASGGTGGLEAFF.